What follows are 30 T cell receptor beta chains derived from one specimen sequenced in a study of T cell clonality in common variable immunodeficiency. Clones were read by immunoSEQ multiplex PCR, and TCRdb kept only the in-frame ones, dropping some. The sample yields tens of thousands of clones, without any singletons. Sequencing input: peripheral blood mononuclear cells. Every receptor here comes from a person aged 18 to 75 in good health.

At least ten counts were recorded for this clone. Read coverage stops 3 residues before the CDR3 terminus; the germline J gene supplies the remainder. The V gene is TRBV4-1, the J gene TRBJ1-2; D gene ambiguous. CDR3 length: 15 residues. V lost 0 bases, J lost 1 base, and 9 bases lay in between. Germline V gene sequence: CDR1 MGHRA, CDR2 YSYEKL. The CDR3 loop reads CASSQDRNFNYGYTF. CDR3 DNA (partial): TGCGCCAGCAGCCAAGATAGAAACTTTAACTATGGC.

This clone was found a few times. Coverage ceases 3 residues before the CDR3 finishes, and the germline J gene fills in the end. The chain combines TRBV13 with TRBJ1-4; D possibly corresponds to TRBD1 (5 bases). Germline-derived CDR1 and CDR2 are PRHDT and FYEKMQ (reference sequence). This CDR3 is 17 amino acids long. The part of the CDR3 DNA that was read is TGTGCCAGCAGCTTAGGCTCTGGGAACCCTGGGGCCAACGTA. It specifies CASSLGSGNPGANV. The full CDR3 protein is CASSLGSGNPGANVLFF.

This clone was observed at least ten times. The read terminates 3 residues ahead of where the CDR3 ends, so the germline J gene completes it. The genes are TRBV15 and TRBJ1-5, with 7 bases fitting TRBD1. Germline loops: CDR1 LNHNV, CDR2 YYDKDF (reference sequence). This CDR3 contains 14 residues. With 3 bases clipped from V and 5 bases from J, the junction kept 4 bases outside the gene matches. The CDR3 loop reads CATSSGTEYQPQHF. CDR3 bases read: TGTGCCACCAGCAGCGGGACAGAATATCAGCCC.

At least ten counts were recorded for this clone. The read stops 3 residues short of the end of the CDR3; the missing end is completed from the germline J gene. The chain uses TRBV9 and TRBJ2-1, with 7 bases matching TRBD2. Germline loops: CDR1 SGDLS, CDR2 YYNGEE. V dropped 3 bases and J dropped 2; count of bases not matched to a gene: 5. This CDR3 spans 15 amino acids. Incomplete CDR3 DNA: TGTGCCAGCAGCGGACCCGGGACTACCTACAATGAG. Protein product: CASSGPGTTYNE. The whole CDR3 region reads CASSGPGTTYNEQFF.

This clone was detected ten times or more. The read terminates 3 residues before the CDR3 end, so the remaining end is supplied by the germline J gene. The gene calls are TRBV19 and TRBJ1-5; D remains unclear. Germline assignment: CDR1 LNHDA and CDR2 SQIVND (reference sequence). The CDR3 contains 14 residues. Trimming left V 6 bases short and J 6 bases short, with 15 bases between. The CDR3 here is CASRDTVGAQPQHF. The covered CDR3 bases are TGTGCCAGTAGGGATACAGTGGGCGCTCAGCCC.

This clone came up many times. From the germline J gene comes the end of the CDR3, since the read stops 3 residues before it. This chain connects TRBV19 to TRBJ2-7, with TRBD2 identical over 8 bases. The CDR3 extends over 15 amino acids. Losses at the gene ends were 4 bases for V and 1 base for J; bases not matched to a gene: 6. Germline-derived CDR1 and CDR2 are LNHDA and SQIVND (reference sequence). The CDR3 spells CASSNVLAGSYEQYF. The part of the CDR3 DNA that was read is TGTGCCAGTAGTAACGTCCTAGCGGGTTCCTACGAG.

This clone was counted ten times or more. The observed sequence ends 3 residues before the CDR3 terminus, with the missing tail filled in from the germline J gene. This chain joins TRBV18 and TRBJ1-2; 8 bases are shared with TRBD1. The CDR3 runs to 17 residues. The germline V gene encodes CDR1 KGHSH and CDR2 LQKENI. V was clipped by 3 bases and J by 6 bases; unmatched bases: 15. The CDR3 region is CASSPRQGTEGLNGYTF. The CDR3 bases that were read are TGTGCCAGCTCACCGAGACAGGGGACTGAAGGATTGAATGGC.

This clone came up many times. The read gets to within 3 residues of the CDR3 end, and the germline J gene fills in the rest. This chain uses TRBV5-4 with TRBJ1-2, with 8 bases that match TRBD1. The germline V gene encodes CDR1 SGHNT and CDR2 YYREEE (reference sequence). Trimming removed 4 bases from V and 3 bases from J; junction bases left unmatched: 5. This CDR3 has 14 amino acids. CDR3 bases read: TGTGCCAGCAGCCCTCAGGGGGCCGACTATGGC. This encodes CASSPQGADYG. The whole CDR3 region reads CASSPQGADYGYTF.

In this sample, this clone is medium-sized. With the read ending 3 residues before the CDR3 end, the germline J gene is used to fill in that end. The rearrangement links TRBV7-3 to TRBJ1-6; D remains ambiguous. Germline V gives CDR1 SGHTA, CDR2 FQGTGA. V was pared by 2 bases and J by 7 bases, with 6 bases between. The CDR3 loop spans 13 amino acids. The DNA read from the CDR3 is TGTGCCAGCAGCTTAGGCGGGAATTCACCC. Encoded protein: CASSLGGNSP. The full CDR3 reads CASSLGGNSPLHF.

This clone has at least ten counts. The sequenced fragment ends 3 residues before the CDR3 boundary, so the rest is inferred from the germline J gene. The V and J genes are TRBV7-6 and TRBJ2-5, with 11 positions matching TRBD2. J gave up 2 bases and V 3 bases, and 11 bases lay outside the gene matches. The germline CDR1 and CDR2 sequences are SGHVS and FNYEAQ. The CDR3 length is 18 residues. CDR3 in amino acids: CASSFKLAGAEYQETQYF. The CDR3 DNA, read in part, is TGTGCCAGCAGCTTCAAACTAGCGGGGGCCGAGTATCAAGAGACC.

This clone was found many times. The DNA ends 3 residues before the CDR3 does, and the rest of the CDR3 is filled in from the germline J gene. The chain joins TRBV7-3 to TRBJ2-4, with D possibly matching TRBD1 (5 bases). V dropped 5 bases and J dropped 1 base, with 12 bases sitting between them. Germline-derived CDR1 and CDR2 are SGHTA and FQGTGA. The CDR3 consists of 15 residues. The CDR3 DNA, read in part, is TGTGCCAGCAGCCCCCAGGGCCTGGCCAAAAACATT. Residues: CASSPQGLAKNI. The CDR3 in full is CASSPQGLAKNIQYF.

On this clone: The read gets to within 3 residues of the CDR3 end, and the germline J gene fills in the rest. This chain joins TRBV19 and TRBJ2-7; 7 bases agree with TRBD2. The J segment lost 3 bases and the V segment lost 4 bases, leaving 6 bases of the junction unmatched. CDR1 LNHDA and CDR2 SQIVND come from the germline V gene (reference sequence). The CDR3 has 14 residues. The CDR3 loop is CASSTSGLVYEQYF. The sequenced part of the CDR3 DNA is TGTGCCAGTAGTACTAGCGGACTGGTCTACGAG. Full variable domain (rest looked up from reference TRBV19 and TRBJ2-7): DGGITQSPKYLFRKEGQNVTLSCEQNLNHDAMYWYRQDPGQGLRLIYYSQIVNDFQKGDIAEGYSVSREKKESFPLTVTSAQKNPTAFYLCASSTSGLVYEQYFGPGTRLTVT.

This clone appeared many times. The read ends 3 residues early relative to the CDR3; the germline J gene fills the gap. The rearrangement uses TRBV20-1 and TRBJ2-3, with 7 bases lining up with TRBD2. Germline V gene sequence: CDR1 DFQATT, CDR2 SNEGSKA (reference sequence). The CDR3 loop spans 14 amino acids. The trim removed 3 bases at V and 4 bases at J, leaving 7 bases unmatched. CDR3 DNA (partial): TGCAGTGCTAGGTCAGGCGGGAGTGCAGATACG. As protein: CSARSGGSADT. The entire CDR3 reads CSARSGGSADTQYF.

This clone appeared many times. The observed sequence ends 3 residues before the CDR3 terminus, with the missing tail filled in from the germline J gene. This chain connects TRBV14 to TRBJ2-7, with TRBD2 matching over 7 bases. The junction had 8 bases not matched to a gene; V was cut back by 4 bases and J by 2 bases. CDR3 length: 15 amino acids. Germline-derived CDR1 and CDR2 are SGHDN and FVKESK. Incomplete CDR3 DNA: TGTGCCAGCAGCCCACTACTAGCGCTTACCTACGAG. Encoded protein: CASSPLLALTYE. The whole CDR3 sequence reads CASSPLLALTYEQYF.

Ten or more counts support this clone. The CDR3 end lies 3 residues beyond the end of the read and is filled in from the germline J gene. This chain connects TRBV7-9 to TRBJ1-5; D is unclear. The CDR3 sequence is 15 residues long. CDR1 and CDR2 (germline): SEHNR, FQNEAQ (reference sequence). V was pared by 5 bases and J by 1 base, with 12 bases between. The CDR3 bases that were read are TGTGCCAGCAGCACTAGCGACTGGAGCAATCAGCCC. Its protein product is CASSTSDWSNQP. The entire CDR3 is CASSTSDWSNQPQHF.

This clone appeared many times. The CDR3 end lies 3 residues beyond the end of the read and is filled in from the germline J gene. V and J are TRBV19 and TRBJ2-1; TRBD2 might be the D (5 bases). The CDR3 spans 15 residues. V was pared by 1 base and J by 3 bases, with 10 bases between. Germline V gene lookup returns CDR1 LNHDA and CDR2 SQIVND (reference sequence). The CDR3: CASSIVPGIYNEQFF. The sequenced CDR3 bases are TGTGCCAGTAGTATAGTCCCGGGGATCTACAATGAG.

This clone was found many times. The CDR3 goes on 3 residues after the read ends, and that part is filled in from the germline J gene. V is TRBV5-6 and J is TRBJ1-5, with a possible D match to TRBD1 (6 bases). The V gene's germline CDR1 is SGHDT and CDR2 YYEEEE. This CDR3 has 14 residues. Trimming took 2 bases from V and 3 from J, leaving 9 bases between them. CDR3: CASSFQGYNQPQHF. Incomplete CDR3 DNA: TGTGCCAGCAGCTTTCAGGGGTACAATCAGCCC.

In this sample, this clone turned up many times. The DNA ends 3 residues before the CDR3 does, and the rest of the CDR3 is filled in from the germline J gene. The rearrangement uses TRBV20-1 and TRBJ2-3, with TRBD2 identical over 10 bases. From germline, CDR1 is DFQATT and CDR2 SNEGSKA (reference sequence). The CDR3 consists of 15 residues. V trimming: 5 bases; J trimming: 1 base; junction bases outside the gene matches: 6. The sequenced CDR3 bases are TGCAGTGCTGGCGGACTAGCGGCGCGCACAGATACG. It codes for CSAGGLAARTDT. From start to end, the CDR3 is CSAGGLAARTDTQYF.

This clone has at least ten counts. The CDR3 spells CASSLVIAAYTDTQYF. Incomplete CDR3 DNA: TGTGCCAGCAGCTTAGTTATAGCGGCATACACAGATACG. This chain joins TRBV7-8 and TRBJ2-3; maybe TRBD2 (6 bases). Read data end 3 residues before the CDR3 end; the end is taken from the germline J gene. This CDR3 spans 16 amino acids. Germline assignment: CDR1 SGHVS and CDR2 FQNEAQ. Trimming cost V 1 base and J 2 bases, with 13 bases left between them.

On this clone itself: The read comes to an end 3 residues before the CDR3 does, leaving the germline J gene to fill in the end. The V and J genes are TRBV20-1 and TRBJ1-2, with D possibly TRBD1 on 5 matching bases. Trimming left V 0 bases short and J 3 bases short, with 11 bases between. CDR1 and CDR2 (germline): DFQATT, SNEGSKA (reference sequence). The CDR3 is made up of 14 amino acids. The sequenced part of the CDR3 DNA is TGCAGTGCTAGAGATCAGGGTCGGCACTATGGC. Amino acids: CSARDQGRHYG. The CDR3 in its entirety is CSARDQGRHYGYTF.

Many counts were recorded for this clone. The CDR3 end lies 3 residues beyond the end of the read and is filled in from the germline J gene. J is TRBJ2-5 and V is TRBV13; 9 nucleotides align to TRBD1. The length of the CDR3 is 16 residues. CDR1 and CDR2 from the germline V gene are PRHDT and FYEKMQ (reference sequence). The ends lost 5 bases at V and 4 bases at J; junction bases unmatched: 11. This CDR3 reads CASSRWAPGQGETQYF. The DNA read from the CDR3 is TGTGCCAGCAGCCGATGGGCTCCGGGACAGGGAGAGACC.

There are a few counts of this clone. From the germline J gene comes the end of the CDR3, since the read stops 3 residues before it. The genes are TRBV20-1 and TRBJ2-1, with TRBD2 matching over 7 bases. The CDR3 has 14 residues. Germline V gives CDR1 DFQATT, CDR2 SNEGSKA (reference sequence). V trimming: 6 bases; J trimming: 2 bases; junction bases outside the gene matches: 7. CDR3 in amino acids: CSATASGPYNEQFF. The CDR3 bases that were read are TGCAGTGCAACCGCTAGCGGCCCCTACAATGAG.

In its sample, this clone was seen many times. The read terminates 3 residues ahead of where the CDR3 ends, so the germline J gene completes it. This rearrangement joins TRBV7-2 to TRBJ2-5, with D tentatively TRBD1 (6 bases). Germline V gene sequence: CDR1 SGHTA, CDR2 FQGNSA. The CDR3 runs 14 residues. V gave up 5 bases and J gave up 4 bases, with 14 bases separating them. The CDR3 region is CASSPRGRGETQYF. The sequenced part of the CDR3 DNA is TGTGCCAGCAGCCCCAGGGGCAGGGGAGAGACC.

This clone came up many times. The read comes to an end 3 residues before the CDR3 does, leaving the germline J gene to fill in the end. The chain employs TRBV19 and TRBJ2-3; D not certain. CDR1 and CDR2 (germline): LNHDA, SQIVND (reference sequence). Trimming removed 6 bases from V and 2 bases from J, with 12 bases in between. CDR3 length: 14 amino acids. The CDR3 protein is CASRGHSFTDTQYF. Incomplete CDR3 DNA: TGTGCCAGTAGAGGGCACAGCTTCACAGATACG.

This clone was detected many times. The CDR3 end lies 3 residues beyond the end of the read and is filled in from the germline J gene. The V and J genes are TRBV30 and TRBJ2-3; tentatively, D is TRBD2 (6 bases). Germline CDR1 and CDR2: GTSNPN and SVGIG (reference sequence). This CDR3 has 15 residues. The germline V and J ends were trimmed by 7 bases and 0 bases, with 17 bases remaining between them. Here the CDR3 reads CAYSSGTPSTDTQYF. The part of the CDR3 DNA that was read is TGTGCCTACTCGTCCGGGACTCCTAGCACAGATACG.

This clone was counted ten times or more. The read falls 3 residues short of the CDR3 end, and the missing part is taken from the germline J gene. V is TRBV5-1 and J is TRBJ2-1; the D gene could be TRBD1 or TRBD2 (5 bases each). V shed 0 bases and J shed 7 bases, with 8 bases lying between them. This CDR3 region has 13 residues. The germline CDR1 and CDR2 sequences are SGHRS and YFSETQ. The DNA read from the CDR3 is TGCGCCAGCAGCTTGGGAGGGGCGAATGAG. Translation: CASSLGGANE. The complete CDR3 reads CASSLGGANEQFF.

Remarks on this clone: Coverage ceases 3 residues before the CDR3 finishes, and the germline J gene fills in the end. The chain combines TRBV18 with TRBJ2-2; no firm D call. The CDR3 length is 13 residues. From germline, CDR1 is KGHSH and CDR2 LQKENI. The DNA read from the CDR3 is TGTGCCAGCTCACCCTCAACTAATGAAAAG. Residues: CASSPSTNEK. The full CDR3 is CASSPSTNEKLFF.

The sample holds a few counts of this clone. The read falls 3 residues short of the CDR3 end, and the missing part is taken from the germline J gene. The chain links TRBV7-6 to TRBJ2-3; 7 bases agree with TRBD1. The junction had 13 bases not matched to a gene; V was cut back by 1 base and J by 6 bases. The CDR3 runs 17 residues. Germline CDR1 reads SGHVS; CDR2 reads FNYEAQ. CDR3 sequence reads: CASSLGDRALGADTQYF. Partial CDR3 DNA: TGTGCCAGCAGCTTAGGGGACAGAGCGTTGGGGGCGGATACG.

Regarding this clone: The observed sequence ends 3 residues before the CDR3 terminus, with the missing tail filled in from the germline J gene. This chain connects TRBV2 to TRBJ1-1; 8 nucleotides match TRBD1. J gave up 4 bases and V 4 bases, and 8 bases lay outside the gene matches. There are 15 residues in the CDR3. Germline assignment: CDR1 SNHLY and CDR2 FYNNEI. The CDR3 spells CASSAGGPWATEAFF. The DNA read from the CDR3 is TGTGCCAGCAGTGCAGGGGGCCCCTGGGCCACTGAA.

As regards this clone: The read ends 3 residues before the CDR3 terminus; that terminus is restored from the germline J gene. The rearrangement joins TRBV5-1 to TRBJ1-2; maybe TRBD1 (5 bases). The CDR3 runs 14 residues. The V gene's germline CDR1 is SGHRS and CDR2 YFSETQ. The DNA read from the CDR3 is TGCGCCAGCAGCTCGAGCGGGGCCTCCTACGAG. Protein product: CASSSSGASYE. The full CDR3 protein is CASSSSGASYEYTF.